The source of this TCR beta chain is a study of T cell changes during pregnancy in multiple sclerosis. Germline CDR1 SGHRS, CDR2 YFSETQ. V lost 5 bases and J 0 bases, leaving 18 bases between the germline ends. This CDR3 comprises 18 residues. The assay was immunoSEQ multiplex PCR, and TCRdb's table has in-frame clones only and misses some. The sample lists around 88,000 clones; about nine tenths were seen once. V is TRBV5-1 and J is TRBJ1-6, with D uncertain. This receptor was taken from a female donor with multiple sclerosis, enrolled in a pregnancy study. The sequences come from peripheral blood, collected in the first trimester of pregnancy. In DNA, the CDR3 is TGCGCCAGCAGAGTGAGGTCGGCAGATAGCTCCTATAATTCACCCCTCCACTTT. Translated, it gives CASRVRSADSSYNSPLHF.